The 9 T cell receptor beta chains listed next were all sequenced from one sample in a study of CD8 T cells in ankylosing spondylitis. TCRdb re-derived calls from the 5' RACE reads in MiXCR, one entry per CDR3 protein. Of about 540,000 distinct CDR3 sequences listed, roughly an eighth are singletons. Which antigens these TCRs recognize remains unknown. Study results and caveats: A TCR beta motif made of about eight highly homologous variants seemed typical of ankylosing spondylitis blood.

Material: blood, either unsorted or a sorted T cell fraction (not recorded which). These TCRs come from a male donor with ankylosing spondylitis.

This clonotype was found many times. The J gene is TRBJ1-5, the V gene TRBV12-3 or TRBV12-4; TRBD1 matches at 7 bases. This CDR3 has 13 residues. V trimming: 5 bases; J trimming: 6 bases; junction bases outside the gene matches: 4. The CDR3 region has the DNA TGTGCCAGCAGTGACAGGGAGGGTCAGCCCCAGCATTTT. It specifies CASSDREGQPQHF.

The V gene is TRBV3-1, the J gene TRBJ2-7; 9 bases are a match to TRBD2. CDR1 is LGHDT, CDR2 YNNKEL, per germline (reference sequence). V gave up 4 bases and J gave up 0 bases; unmatched junction bases: 7. CDR3 length: 16 residues. This CDR3 reads CASSPQGAGGSYEQYF. The CDR3 region has the DNA TGTGCCAGCAGCCCCCAAGGAGCGGGAGGCTCCTACGAGCAGTACTTC.

With respect to this clonotype: Sequence at one end of the junction differs from germline and may be a read error. The rearrangement links TRBV7-2 to TRBJ1-1, with D maybe TRBD1 (5 bases). Germline-derived CDR1 and CDR2 are SGHTA and FQGNSA. CDR3 length: 14 amino acids. The CDR3 DNA follows: TGTGCCAGCTGCTTAGTAGCGGGGGGCACTGAAGCTTTCTTT. It encodes CASCLVAGGTEAFF.

This clonotype appeared a few times. The CDR3: CASSLAQHTEAFF. The CDR3 region has the DNA TGTGCCAGCAGCTTAGCGCAACACACTGAAGCTTTCTTT. This chain connects TRBV7-9 to TRBJ1-1; D unresolved. Germline CDR1 reads SEHNR; CDR2 reads FQNEAQ (reference sequence). The CDR3 spans 13 residues. V was pared by 0 bases and J by 3 bases, with 5 bases between.

This clonotype was detected ten times or more. This chain joins TRBV7-8 and TRBJ2-1; TRBD2 might be the D (5 bases). The CDR3 totals 15 residues. V dropped 5 bases and J dropped 0 bases, with 11 bases sitting between them. Germline CDR1 SGHVS, CDR2 FQNEAQ. DNA of the CDR3: TGTGCCAGCAGCCGGACTCTGAGCTCCTACAATGAGCAGTTCTTC. It yields the protein CASSRTLSSYNEQFF.

This clonotype was counted only a few times. CDR3: CASSLGRAASNQPQHF. CDR3 nucleotide sequence: TGTGCCAGCAGCTTAGGTAGGGCGGCTAGCAATCAGCCCCAGCATTTT. The chain uses TRBV7-8 and TRBJ1-5, with unresolved D. With 1 base removed from V and 0 bases from J, the gap between germline ends came to 10 bases. Germline V gives CDR1 SGHVS, CDR2 FQNEAQ. The CDR3 extends over 16 amino acids.

This clonotype showed up just a few times. V and J are TRBV3-1 and TRBJ2-7, with 11 bases aligning to TRBD2. The V gene end was trimmed by 5 bases and the J gene end by 4 bases; junction bases not matched to a gene: 7. Germline assignment: CDR1 LGHDT and CDR2 YNNKEL (reference sequence). The CDR3 covers 15 residues. This CDR3 is CASSTGLADKYEQYF. In nucleotides, the CDR3 is TGTGCCAGCAGCACGGGACTAGCGGACAAGTACGAGCAGTACTTC.

This clonotype turned up a few times. V gene TRBV7-2 combines with J gene TRBJ1-6, with TRBD1 matching 7 bases. Germline trimming cut 1 base from V and 9 bases from J; bases unmatched to any gene: 9. Germline CDR1 SGHTA, CDR2 FQGNSA. The CDR3 length is 16 residues. In DNA form, the CDR3 reads TGTGCCAGCAGCTTAGAGGGGACAAGGGGGCGTTCACCCCTCCACTTT. Translated: CASSLEGTRGRSPLHF.

This clonotype has more than one count but fewer than ten. V gene TRBV20-1 combines with J gene TRBJ2-7; 11 bases align to TRBD2. Trimming at V came to 6 bases and at J to 4 bases, leaving 11 bases not matched to a gene. Germline CDR1 is DFQATT and CDR2 is SNEGSKA (reference sequence). CDR3 size: 15 residues. The CDR3 nucleotides are TGCAGTGCAATTAAAGGGACTAGCGGTGTTTACGAGCAGTACGTC. Translated: CSAIKGTSGVYEQYV.